What follows is one T cell receptor beta chain and its context. This clone's antigen is unknown. Per-nucleotide qualities are absent, and no much larger clonotype sits a single base away. Libraries were constructed by PCR. DNA from cultured CD4+ T cells underwent TCR sequencing with the Oncomine TCR Beta short-read assay at the Johns Hopkins FTIC core. Genomic DNA was extracted from the cultured CD4+ T cells with the QIAamp micro DNA kit. Oncomine TCR Beta libraries made from cultured CD4+ T cells were pooled using unique dual indexes and sequenced on an Illumina iSeq 100. For the original study's pipeline: Non-productive sequences were filtered out, and CDR3s that did not start with C, did not end with F or W, or were shorter than 7 amino acids were discarded. The MANAFEST web application was used to identify antigen-specific clonotypes by comparing peptide-stimulated wells against reference wells and other culture wells. Positive clones required FDR below 0.05, an odds ratio above 5, and productive frequency above 0.1% in at least two of three replicate wells. A clonotype counted as cross-reactive if it showed significant expansion both in the SARS-CoV-2 spike wells and in at least one common cold coronavirus spike condition. Similarity between CDR3 sequences was evaluated in R version 3.6.1 using Levenshtein distances (stringdist) and unrooted phylogenetic trees (ape). In-frame beta chains were kept once TCRdb had trimmed the public reads at Q25 with fastp and called clones with MiXCR. Each entry merges the rows of one CDR3 protein and shows their most common DNA and genes. For this entry, the V and J calls and clone size follow TCRdb and not the study's own pipeline. Within this sample are under 8,000 distinct CDR3 sequences, with roughly a third of them counted one time only. Together, the top ten hold roughly 14% of the sample.

These data originate in a study of vaccination and CD4 T cells after COVID-19 (dated 2022 in TCRdb). In terms of the full investigation: The convalescent cohort included six males and four females, with two Hispanic individuals, seven Caucasians, two Asians and one multiracial person. Participants got two doses of the Pfizer-BioNTech BNT162b2 vaccine (n=8) or two doses of the Moderna mRNA-1273 vaccine (n=2). Post-COVID blood samples from convalescent patients were collected a median of around 110 days after diagnosis, with a range of roughly 35 to 161 days. Post-vaccine blood samples were obtained a median of approximately 70 days after the second vaccine dose, with a range of roughly 13 to 250 days. Overlapping spike peptide pools from SARS-CoV-2 and from the common cold coronaviruses HCoV-NL63, HCoV-OC43 and HCoV-229E were used as culture stimuli. Control cultures used a CEFX viral epitope pool as positive control, an HIV-1 Nef peptide pool as negative control, or no peptide. In ten to eleven COVID-19 convalescent patients and several infection-naive healthy vaccine recipients, the spike-specific CD4+ TCR repertoire before mRNA vaccination was compared with the repertoire after mRNA vaccination. In an earlier paper using these donors, memory CD4+ T cell crossreactivity between SARS-CoV-2 and common cold coronavirus spike proteins was assessed at the TCR clonotype level.

Explained via the paper, the treatment or condition label denotes: roughly 11-day PBMC culture with coronavirus spike peptide pools or control peptides (ViraFEST assay). CD4+ T cells from unexposed donors were collected before the COVID-19 pandemic (2011-2018). The study used the ViraFEST assay, which expanded antigen-specific T cells with peptide pools and then identified expanded clonotypes by TCR sequencing. Each well held two million PBMCs cultured with roughly 10 ug/ml peptide pools in IMDM containing roughly 4.7% human AB serum and around 10 IU/ml IL-2. On days 3 and 7, half of the culture medium was replaced with fresh IL-2-containing medium. After around 11 days of culture, CD4+ T cells were isolated by negative selection using the EasySep CD4+ T cell isolation kit. Unexposed donor CD4+ T cells were tested for reactivity to SARS-CoV-2 S and N and four common cold coronavirus spike pools, as cell number allowed. Ficoll-Paque Plus gradient centrifugation was used to isolate PBMCs from whole blood, and the isolated PBMCs were then either used fresh or cryopreserved at -140C. Culture conditions were generally each tested in triplicate wells. Leukapheresis product for the unexposed donors was bought commercially.

The full study reports these points: Among the post-vaccine SARS-CoV-2-reactive clones in convalescent patients, a median about 87% showed up only after vaccination, which suggests vaccine-specific priming. Only a relatively small number of convalescent patients were included in the study, and early timepoints following natural infection were not analyzed. In convalescent patients, nearly all vaccine-specific clones (304 of 307) were found to be mono-reactive for SARS-CoV-2 spike rather than cross-reactive with common cold coronaviruses. The median count of SARS-CoV-2-reactive clonotypes went up from 21 after infection to about 41 after vaccination, although the change was not significant.

The junction shows trimming of 0 bases on V and 4 bases on J, and the gene matches do not reach 8 bases of it. The CDR3 goes from the cysteine to the phenylalanine over 16 residues. Left in the record is the CDR3 DNA by itself, 48 bases read in frame from the first base. The germline V gene (reference sequence) yields DFQATT for CDR1 and SNEGSKA for CDR2. The sequencing sample was made of CD4+ T cells from blood, cultured in vitro. The chain employs TRBV20-1 and TRBJ2-1; 8 bases in the junction line up with TRBD2. The receptor was derived from a human donor in good health. The DNA sequence follows: TGCAGTGCTAGAGATAGCGGGGAGGGGGATTACAATGAGCAGTTCTTC. It translates as CSARDSGEGDYNEQFF.